Each of the 19 T cell receptor beta chains below was sequenced from the same sample in a study of T cells after yellow fever vaccination. TCRdb reprocessed the 5' RACE reads via MiXCR and lists one record per CDR3 protein. The table has some 350,000 distinct CDR3 sequences, 7.5% to 9% seen once. Source: PBMCs, taken on the day of the first yellow fever vaccination. These TCRs come from a young man who received the YFV17D yellow fever vaccine.

V and J are TRBV27 and TRBJ1-1; D perhaps matches TRBD1 (5 bases). The germline CDR1 and CDR2 sequences are MNHEY and SMNVEV (reference sequence). The V end lost 8 bases, the J end lost 5 bases, and 15 bases lay between the germline ends. The CDR3 spans 13 residues. The CDR3 DNA sequence: TGTGCCAGCGGGGCAGACTCGAGGACTGAAGCTTTCTTT. Translating gives CASGADSRTEAFF.

The rearrangement links TRBV29-1 to TRBJ1-2; no firm D call. The germline V gene has CDR1 SQVTM and CDR2 ANQGSEA. The V gene lost 5 bases and the J gene lost 4 bases, with 8 bases spanning the gap. The CDR3 loop spans 11 amino acids. CDR3 in DNA: TGCAGCGTTTTGACATTCTATGGCTACACCTTC. Translation gives CSVLTFYGYTF.

This clonotype was counted only a few times. The V call is TRBV19, the J call TRBJ1-5, with TRBD1 identical over 7 bases. The V gene's germline CDR1 is LNHDA and CDR2 SQIVND (reference sequence). The CDR3 sequence is 16 residues long. Trimming removed 7 bases from V and 4 bases from J; junction bases left unmatched: 13. The CDR3 here is CASMKVQGQGNQPQHF. CDR3 DNA sequence: TGTGCCAGTATGAAAGTACAGGGGCAGGGGAATCAGCCCCAGCATTTT.

This sequence joins TRBV4-3 and TRBJ1-6, with D possibly being TRBD1 (6 bases). Trimming stripped 0 bases from V and 7 bases from J, with 10 bases between. The CDR3 consists of 15 residues. Germline CDR1 is LGHNA and CDR2 is YSLEER. This CDR3 reads CASSQEYRENSPLHF. CDR3 DNA sequence: TGCGCCAGCAGCCAAGAGTACAGGGAGAATTCACCCCTCCACTTT.

A few counts support this clonotype. The V call is TRBV20-1, the J call TRBJ1-1; D is perhaps TRBD1 (5 bases). There are 15 residues in the CDR3. V was pared by 1 base and J by 4 bases, with 16 bases between. Germline CDR1 and CDR2: DFQATT and SNEGSKA (reference sequence). CDR3 sequence (DNA): TGCAGTGCTAGAGTAGGTGGGGGGGTGAGCACTGAAGCTTTCTTT. Encoded protein: CSARVGGGVSTEAFF.

This clonotype was seen a handful of times. The J gene is TRBJ2-1, the V gene TRBV28, with D hard to call. V lost 2 bases, J lost 12 bases, and 14 bases lay in between. Germline CDR1 is MDHEN and CDR2 is SYDVKM. The CDR3 has 13 amino acids. CDR3 sequence: CASSLGRVEAQFF. The CDR3 DNA reads as TGTGCCAGCAGTTTAGGACGAGTCGAGGCGCAGTTCTTC.

The V call is TRBV6-5, the J call TRBJ1-6, with D perhaps TRBD1 (6 bases). The CDR3 extends over 15 amino acids. From germline, CDR1 is MNHEY and CDR2 SVGAGI. Trimming cost V 2 bases and J 9 bases, with 14 bases left between them. CDR3 coding DNA: TGTGCCAGCAGTTACAGGCAGGGGAAGAGTTCACCCCTCCACTTT. It codes for CASSYRQGKSSPLHF.

This clonotype has just a few counts. The V gene is TRBV12-3 or TRBV12-4, the J gene TRBJ1-5; D is uncertain. Deletions cut 3 bases from V and 4 bases from J, with 7 bases between. CDR3 length: 13 amino acids. The CDR3 nucleotides are TGTGCCAGCAGTTTCAAGATAAATCAGCCCCAGCATTTT. Residues: CASSFKINQPQHF.

This clonotype was picked up a small number of times. This chain joins TRBV13 and TRBJ2-4, with D perhaps matching TRBD1 (5 bases). Trimming removed 5 bases at V and 1 base at J, with 18 bases between. This CDR3 has 17 amino acids. The germline V gene has CDR1 PRHDT and CDR2 FYEKMQ (reference sequence). The CDR3 nucleotides are TGTGCCAGCAGCCCGCACTTGAGACAGAGGGCCAAAAACATTCAGTACTTC. This gives the protein CASSPHLRQRAKNIQYF.

This clonotype was seen a few times. The chain employs TRBV12-3 or TRBV12-4 and TRBJ1-2, with D possibly TRBD1 on 5 matching bases. The CDR3 is 14 residues long. Deletions cut 3 bases from V and 3 bases from J, with 11 bases between. The CDR3 sequence is CASSFRAPHYGYTF. The CDR3 nucleotides read TGTGCCAGCAGTTTCAGGGCCCCTCACTATGGCTACACCTTC.

This sequence joins TRBV4-1 and TRBJ2-2; TRBD2 agrees at 13 bases. CDR1 and CDR2 (germline): MGHRA, YSYEKL. The CDR3 is made up of 17 amino acids. The trim removed 3 bases at V and 4 bases at J, leaving 5 bases unmatched. CDR3: CASSQGGLAGFTGELFF. In DNA form, the CDR3 reads TGCGCCAGCAGCCAGGGGGGACTAGCGGGATTCACCGGGGAGCTGTTTTTT.

This clonotype was counted a few times. The J gene is TRBJ1-4, the V gene TRBV28; TRBD1 is a possible D gene (5 bases). CDR3 size: 14 residues. Germline V gene lookup returns CDR1 MDHEN and CDR2 SYDVKM. V was trimmed by 11 bases and J by 0 bases, leaving 13 bases between them. The CDR3, as DNA: TGTGCCGGCGGGGGATCTGCAACTAATGAAAAACTGTTTTTT. It translates to CAGGGSATNEKLFF.

V is TRBV20-1 and J is TRBJ1-5; D is uncertain. There are 12 residues in the CDR3. Germline assignment: CDR1 DFQATT and CDR2 SNEGSKA (reference sequence). V was clipped by 5 bases and J by 8 bases, with 13 bases between them. The CDR3 loop reads CSALGFLEPQHF. The CDR3 nucleotides read TGCAGTGCTTTGGGGTTCCTAGAGCCCCAGCATTTT.

This clonotype was picked up a small number of times. The chain is built from TRBV5-1 and TRBJ2-6, with 8 bases matching TRBD1. V trimming: 4 bases; J trimming: 9 bases; junction bases outside the gene matches: 6. Germline assignment: CDR1 SGHRS and CDR2 YFSETQ. The length of the CDR3 is 14 residues. CDR3 DNA sequence: TGCGCCAGCAGCCCAGGGACAGGTTACAACGTCCTGACTTTC. Translating it yields CASSPGTGYNVLTF.

The chain combines TRBV4-3 with TRBJ1-4; 9 nucleotides align to TRBD1. With V trimmed by 6 bases and J by 6 bases, 5 bases remained unmatched. CDR3 length equals 14 residues. Germline lookup yields CDR1 LGHNA and CDR2 YSLEER. As DNA, the CDR3 is TGCGCCAGCAGTCCCGGGGACAGGGATGAAAAACTGTTTTTT. Residues: CASSPGDRDEKLFF.

This chain links TRBV6-1 with TRBJ1-6, with D hard to call. This CDR3 has 14 residues. Germline V lookup: CDR1 MNHNS, CDR2 SASEGT. V was clipped by 2 bases and J by 8 bases, with 10 bases between them. CDR3 residues: CASSELGLDSPLHF. Written as DNA, the CDR3 is TGTGCCAGCAGTGAACTGGGCTTGGATTCACCCCTCCACTTT.

In its sample, this clonotype was seen a few times. The V gene is TRBV20-1, the J gene TRBJ1-2, with D possibly matching TRBD1 (5 bases). CDR1 and CDR2 from the germline V gene are DFQATT and SNEGSKA (reference sequence). Trimming took 8 bases from V and 5 from J, leaving 18 bases between them. CDR3 length: 13 amino acids. The CDR3 DNA follows: TGCAGTTCTTCCTGGGGACCGAGATATGGCTACACCTTC. This encodes CSSSWGPRYGYTF.

The rearrangement joins TRBV14 to TRBJ1-2; D remains unclear. Deletions cut 5 bases from V and 0 bases from J, with 10 bases between. The CDR3 consists of 14 residues. The germline V gene encodes CDR1 SGHDN and CDR2 FVKESK. Here the CDR3 DNA reads TGTGCCAGCAGCATGTTTGGAGCTAACTATGGCTACACCTTC. This encodes CASSMFGANYGYTF.

This clonotype has a handful of counts. The chain recombines TRBV7-9 with TRBJ2-1, with D maybe TRBD2 (5 bases). V was shortened by 9 bases and J by 1 base, with 10 bases between the two germline ends. The CDR3 contains 13 residues. Germline-derived CDR1 and CDR2 are SEHNR and FQNEAQ (reference sequence). CDR3 sequence (DNA): TGTGCCAGTCGAGGGTTGTCCTACAATGAGCAGTTCTTC. Its translation: CASRGLSYNEQFF.